This T cell receptor (beta chain) came from a study of blood T cell repertoires in COVID-19. Study background: COVID-19 samples collected from the United States, Italy and Spain covered acute and convalescent phases. Sources were T cells, B-cell-depleted T cells, or PBMCs; the material itself was cDNA or gDNA.

Trimming removed 5 bases from V and 7 bases from J, with 9 bases in between. This CDR3 is built from 12 residues. Per germline, CDR1 LNHDA and CDR2 SQIVND (reference sequence). This clone was found a few times. The protocol was immunoSEQ multiplex PCR, while the TCRdb copy is restricted to in-frame clones and leaves out a portion. This table holds approximately 300,000 clones, 85% found once. The receptor comes from a woman aged 30 to 39 who had been exposed to COVID-19. The sample comprised PBMCs or T cells enriched from blood (not recorded which). The genes are TRBV19 and TRBJ1-3, with D unresolved. CDR3 DNA: TGTGCCAGTAGTTTTGTGAGGAACACCATATATTTT. Translated, it gives CASSFVRNTIYF.